This TCR beta chain is drawn from a study of CD8 T cells in ankylosing spondylitis. Construction of TCR beta libraries was performed using quantitative 5'-RACE with molecular barcodes. TCRdb reprocessed the 5' RACE reads via MiXCR and lists one record per CDR3 protein. The data contain roughly 30,000 distinct CDR3 sequences, 4.5% to 5.5% of them singletons. Regarding this clonotype: Antigen: not known.

Study findings and constraints: Ankylosing spondylitis blood appeared to be characterized by a TCR beta motif of several highly homologous variants. The study looked at matched synovial fluid samples from ankylosing spondylitis patients. Disease-linked clones were reported to be significantly enriched there.

The CDR3 sequence is 15 residues long. Trimming shortened V by 3 bases and J by 0 bases, and 7 bases separated the two germline ends. CDR1 is SGDLS and CDR2 is YYNGEE in the germline V gene. The sample was blood, either unsorted or a sorted T cell fraction (not recorded which). The source is a female donor with ankylosing spondylitis or in good health (not recorded which). This chain connects TRBV9 to TRBJ2-6, with D possibly being TRBD1 (5 bases). The CDR3 sequence is CASSDGHSGANVLTF. In DNA, the CDR3 is TGTGCCAGCAGCGACGGACACTCTGGGGCCAACGTCCTGACTTTC. Full variable domain (missing parts from reference TRBV9 and TRBJ2-6): DSGVTQTPKHLITATGQRVTLRCSPRSGDLSVYWYQQSLDQGLQFLIQYYNGEERAKGNILERFSAQQFPDLHSELNLSSLELGDSALYFCASSDGHSGANVLTFGAGSRLTVL.